This entry concerns a single TCR beta chain. The antigen remains undetermined. This CDR3 has 11 residues. CDR1 is SQVTM and CDR2 is ANQGSEA in the germline V gene. The V gene lost 4 bases and the J gene lost 8 bases, with 11 bases spanning the gap. PCR involved 60 Vbeta and 13 Jbeta primers. The assay was immunoSEQ multiplex PCR, and TCRdb's table has in-frame clones only and misses some. Of some 120,000 clones listed, 78% are singletons. These data are taken from a study of cytomegalovirus exposure and HLA in healthy donors. Study-level results: At a 0.05 false discovery rate, a later analysis found some 18,000 TCR beta sequences to be associated with HLA alleles. The Asian-associated ancestry cluster reportedly had fewer N-insertions than the approximately 650-donor mean in a later analysis. Rare sequences made up most TCRs, while some public TCRs were found in many donors. TCR beta sequences reportedly predicted the HLA-A and HLA-B alleles of most subjects accurately.

This receptor was obtained from a man aged 25-45 years in good health and CMV-seropositive. V and J are TRBV29-1 and TRBJ1-2; D is uncertain. The sample consisted of PBMCs. The chain's CDR3 is CSVGTGQGYTF. CDR3 nucleotides: TGCAGCGTTGGAACGGGTCAGGGCTACACCTTC.